This TCR beta chain came from a study of blood T cells in healthy people across ages. Collection of approximately 9.3 milliliters of peripheral blood was performed for each donor. Notes on the study in general: Versus aged donors, long-lived donors had higher diversity and more naive CD4+ cells.

A sample-barcoded 5' primer and a J-beta primer mix were used in a second PCR of roughly 7 to 11 cycles. No fewer than 3 million CDR3-containing paired-end reads came from each sample. MiXCR, run by TCRdb on the 5' RACE reads, gives a single entry per CDR3 protein. The sample holds hundreds of thousands of distinct CDR3 sequences, around half seen once. Note on this clonotype: Its antigen is currently unknown.

The V gene's germline CDR1 is DFQATT and CDR2 SNEGSKA (reference sequence). With 6 bases removed from V and 4 bases from J, the gap between germline ends came to 17 bases. The CDR3 is 14 residues long. The sequenced sample was blood. This TCR was recovered from an elderly man in good health. The chain joins TRBV20-1 to TRBJ2-3; possibly TRBD2 for D (5 bases). CDR3: CSAPEYRAADTQYF. In DNA, the CDR3 is TGCAGTGCGCCCGAGTATAGAGCGGCAGATACGCAGTATTTT.